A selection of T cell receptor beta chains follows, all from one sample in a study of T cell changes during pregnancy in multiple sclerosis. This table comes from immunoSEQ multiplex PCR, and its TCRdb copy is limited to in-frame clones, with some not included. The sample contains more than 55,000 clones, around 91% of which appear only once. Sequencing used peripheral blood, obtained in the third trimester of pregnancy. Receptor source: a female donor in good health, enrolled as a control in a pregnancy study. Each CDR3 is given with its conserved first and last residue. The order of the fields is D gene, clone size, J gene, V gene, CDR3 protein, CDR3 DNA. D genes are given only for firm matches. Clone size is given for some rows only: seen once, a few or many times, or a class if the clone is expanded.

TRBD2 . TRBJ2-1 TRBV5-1 CASSTGLAGSTGHEQFF TGCGCCAGCAGCACGGGACTAGCGGGATCTACCGGGCATGAGCAGTTCTTC
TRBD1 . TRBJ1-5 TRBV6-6 CASRRDRRYSNQPQHF TGTGCCAGCAGGAGGGACAGGAGATATAGCAATCAGCCCCAGCATTTT
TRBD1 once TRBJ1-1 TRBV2 CATSTGGAGTEAFF TGTGCCACATCGACAGGGGGCGCGGGCACTGAAGCTTTCTTT
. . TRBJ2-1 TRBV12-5 CASGLDVGGQFF TGTGCTAGTGGTTTGGACGTGGGGGGGCAGTTCTTC
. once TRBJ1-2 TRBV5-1 CASSLRAEGGYTF TGCGCCAGCAGCTTGCGGGCGGAGGGTGGCTACACCTTC
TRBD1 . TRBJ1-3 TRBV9 CASSVDSLQGLSGNTIYF TGTGCCAGCAGCGTAGATAGTTTACAGGGGCTCTCTGGAAACACCATATATTTT
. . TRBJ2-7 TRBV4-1 CASSQVARVSYEQYF TGCGCCAGCAGCCAAGTGGCCAGGGTCTCCTACGAGCAGTACTTC
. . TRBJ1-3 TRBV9 CASSEPRVGGNTIYF TGTGCCAGCAGCGAACCCAGGGTGGGTGGAAACACCATATATTTT
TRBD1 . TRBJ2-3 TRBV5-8 CASSLKDRPTDTQYF TGTGCCAGCAGCTTAAAGGACAGGCCCACAGATACGCAGTATTTT
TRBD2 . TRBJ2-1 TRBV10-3 CAISESLAGGDEQFF TGTGCCATCAGTGAGTCGCTTGCGGGGGGCGATGAGCAGTTCTTC
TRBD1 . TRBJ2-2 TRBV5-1 CASSLGQGSRTGELFF TGCGCCAGCAGCTTGGGACAGGGGTCTCGCACCGGGGAGCTGTTTTTT
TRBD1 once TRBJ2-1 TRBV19 CASSPSSGGSYNEQFF TGTGCCAGTAGCCCTTCCTCAGGGGGCTCCTACAATGAGCAGTTCTTC
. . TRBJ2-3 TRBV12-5 CASALGQGRTDTQYF TGTGCTAGTGCTCTCGGGCAGGGGAGAACAGATACGCAGTATTTT
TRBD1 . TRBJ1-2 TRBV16 CASSQPGQGRDGYTF TGTGCCAGCAGCCAACCGGGACAGGGCCGAGATGGCTACACCTTC